This T cell receptor (beta chain) was found in a study of cytomegalovirus exposure and HLA in healthy donors. The PCR had 60 Vbeta and 13 Jbeta primers. Only in-frame clones appear in the TCRdb table, and some are missing; sequencing was by immunoSEQ multiplex PCR. There are tens of thousands of clones in the sample; more than 65% occur only once, and about 2.7% lies in the top ten. Per the germline V gene, CDR1 is SGHRS and CDR2 is YFSETQ. The V and J ends lost 4 bases and 0 bases respectively, with 13 bases between them. CDR3 length: 15 amino acids. Sequenced input: PBMCs. V and J are TRBV5-1 and TRBJ1-1; D remains unclear. The receptor was derived from a woman in her twenties or thirties in good health and CMV-seronegative. CDR3: CASSPSQILNTEAFF. The DNA for the CDR3 is TGCGCCAGCAGCCCCTCACAAATCCTGAACACTGAAGCTTTCTTT.